This T cell receptor beta chain was sequenced in a study of CD8 T cells in ankylosing spondylitis. Broader study findings: Clones tied to disease were said to be significantly enriched in matched ankylosing spondylitis synovial fluid. One TCR beta motif, made up of 7 or 8 highly homologous variants, appeared characteristic of ankylosing spondylitis blood.

CDR3 length: 10 residues. CDR1 DFQATT and CDR2 SNEGSKA come from the germline V gene (reference sequence). TCRdb reprocessed the 5' RACE reads with MiXCR, giving one entry per CDR3 protein. The sample carries fewer than 450,000 distinct CDR3 sequences, 15% to 20% recorded once. With respect to this clonotype: Its antigen is unidentified.

The chain recombines TRBV20-1 with TRBJ2-1; TRBD2 aligns across 7 bases. The sample was blood, either unsorted or a sorted T cell fraction (not recorded which). The sequence was obtained from a male donor with ankylosing spondylitis. In DNA form, the CDR3 reads TGCAGGGGGGGGTACAATGAGCAGTTCTTC. Translation gives CRGGYNEQFF.